Listed below are T cell receptor beta chains from one sample, sequenced in a study of glioma-infiltrating T cells. Using its own MiXCR run on the multiplex PCR reads, TCRdb lists one record per CDR3 protein. Here the sample spans approximately 110,000 distinct CDR3 sequences, approximately 26% being singletons. The sample was glioma tissue, nonneoplastic brain tissue, or PBMCs (not recorded which). The origin of the receptors is a human donor with low-grade glioma or glioblastoma, undergoing nonglioma brain surgery, or in good health (not recorded which). The CDR3 runs from the conserved cysteine through the conserved F or W. The order of the fields is J gene, D gene, clone size, V gene, CDR3 DNA, CDR3 protein. A D gene is named only where the DNA matches it firmly. The size entry is marked missing in some rows and otherwise reads once, few, many or a size class.

J: TRBJ1-4
D: TRBD1
size: few
V: TRBV18
DNA: TGTGCCAGCTCACCGGGACAGGGATTTAATGAAAAACTGTTTTTT
CDR3: CASSPGQGFNEKLFF

J: TRBJ1-1
D: TRBD1
size: many
V: TRBV4-2
DNA: TGTGCCAGCAGCCCCCTTGACAGGGTCCCTTCGGTAGGAGCTTTCTTT
CDR3: CASSPLDRVPSVGAFF

J: TRBJ2-3
D: TRBD2
size: many
V: TRBV28
DNA: TGTGCCAGCAGTTTATGGGACCTAGCGGGAGGACCAGATACGCAGTATTTT
CDR3: CASSLWDLAGGPDTQYF

J: TRBJ1-1
D: .
size: many
V: TRBV20-1
DNA: TGCAGTGCCTATTCGGGAAGTTCCCGTCTGAACACTGAAGCTTTCTTT
CDR3: CSAYSGSSRLNTEAFF

J: TRBJ2-7
D: .
size: many
V: TRBV2
DNA: TGTGCCAGCAGTGGAGGGGCTTACGAGCAGTACTTC
CDR3: CASSGGAYEQYF

J: TRBJ1-4
D: .
size: .
V: TRBV20-1
DNA: TGCAGTGCCTTCACTACAAGGGCAGTTGAAAGACTGTTTTTT
CDR3: CSAFTTRAVERLFF

J: TRBJ2-7
D: .
size: many
V: TRBV27
DNA: TGTGCCAGCAGGATAGCGCGCTCCTACGAGCAGTACTTC
CDR3: CASRIARSYEQYF

J: TRBJ1-2
D: TRBD1
size: many
V: TRBV20-1
DNA: TGCAGTGCTGCTAACGGACAGGGCTATGGCTACACCTTC
CDR3: CSAANGQGYGYTF

J: TRBJ2-5
D: .
size: few
V: TRBV7-9
DNA: TGTGCCAGCAGCTTTCAAAGCTACCAAGAGACCCAGTACTTC
CDR3: CASSFQSYQETQYF

J: TRBJ2-1
D: .
size: many
V: TRBV6-2/TRBV6-3
DNA: TGTGCCAGCAGTTACTCGCGACACCTGCAATACAATGAGCAGTTCTTC
CDR3: CASSYSRHLQYNEQFF

J: TRBJ2-5
D: TRBD2
size: many
V: TRBV4-1
DNA: TGCGCCAGCAGCCAAGGGCGGGGCGGGGGACAAGAGACCCAGTACTTC
CDR3: CASSQGRGGGQETQYF

J: TRBJ2-7
D: .
size: few
V: TRBV29-1
DNA: TGCAGCGTTGAAGATCTTAGGGGAGACTCCTACGAGCAGTACTTC
CDR3: CSVEDLRGDSYEQYF

J: TRBJ2-5
D: .
size: .
V: TRBV29-1
DNA: TGCAGCGTTGAAGAAGCTCTTGAAGAGACCCAGTACTTC
CDR3: CSVEEALEETQYF

J: TRBJ1-4
D: .
size: few
V: TRBV5-8
DNA: TGTGCCAGCAGCTTGTACAGGGTCAATGAAAAACTGTTTTTT
CDR3: CASSLYRVNEKLFF

J: TRBJ2-3
D: .
size: .
V: TRBV6-2/TRBV6-3
DNA: TGTGCCAGCAGCCAGGGACTGAGCAAACATACGCAGTATTTT
CDR3: CASSQGLSKHTQYF

J: TRBJ2-5
D: .
size: many
V: TRBV7-7
DNA: TGTGCTAGCAGCTTAGGTTTCCAAGAGACCCAGTACTTC
CDR3: CASSLGFQETQYF

J: TRBJ2-3
D: .
size: many
V: TRBV6-5
DNA: TGTGCCAGCAGTTACTCCAACATACCGAGCACAGATACGCAGTATTTT
CDR3: CASSYSNIPSTDTQYF

J: TRBJ1-6
D: .
size: many
V: TRBV11-2
DNA: TGTGCCAGCACCACACCGGAGAATAATTCACCCCTCCACTTT
CDR3: CASTTPENNSPLHF

J: TRBJ1-1
D: .
size: many
V: TRBV7-2
DNA: TGTGCCAGCAGCTTAGGATTACGGACCTACCTCGACACTGAAGCTTTCTTT
CDR3: CASSLGLRTYLDTEAFF

J: TRBJ1-2
D: .
size: many
V: TRBV28
DNA: TGTGCCAGCAGTTTAACGGGCTATGGCTACACCTTC
CDR3: CASSLTGYGYTF

J: TRBJ2-7
D: .
size: many
V: TRBV6-2/TRBV6-3
DNA: TGTGCCAGCAGTTACTCGGTTGTAGCGCACGAGCAGTACTTC
CDR3: CASSYSVVAHEQYF

J: TRBJ2-5
D: TRBD1
size: many
V: TRBV7-2
DNA: TGTGCCAGCAGCTCGCAGGGGGCTTATGGAGAGACCCAGTACTTC
CDR3: CASSSQGAYGETQYF

J: TRBJ2-7
D: .
size: .
V: TRBV29-1
DNA: TGCAGCGTGGGGGGACATGAGATTACCTACGAGCAGTACTTC
CDR3: CSVGGHEITYEQYF

J: TRBJ1-6
D: TRBD1
size: few
V: TRBV4-1
DNA: TGCGCCAGCAGCCAGTCGGGACAGGGGGGCCATTCACCCCTCCACTTT
CDR3: CASSQSGQGGHSPLHF

J: TRBJ2-2
D: .
size: few
V: TRBV5-1
DNA: TGCGCCAGCAGCTTGGCCGGCCCGGTGGACACCGGGGAGCTGTTTTTT
CDR3: CASSLAGPVDTGELFF

J: TRBJ2-5
D: .
size: many
V: TRBV6-2/TRBV6-3
DNA: TGTGCCAGCAGTTACTCTTGGGAGACCCAGTACTTC
CDR3: CASSYSWETQYF

J: TRBJ1-2
D: .
size: many
V: TRBV20-1
DNA: TGCAGTGCACCCGTCGGGGGGAGCTATGGCTACACCTTC
CDR3: CSAPVGGSYGYTF

J: TRBJ2-5
D: TRBD1
size: few
V: TRBV11-1
DNA: TGTGCCAGCAGCTTAGCCCCCGACAGGGAACGCGAGACCCAGTACTTC
CDR3: CASSLAPDRERETQYF

J: TRBJ1-5
D: .
size: many
V: TRBV19
DNA: TGTGCCAGTAGGGGAACCAATCAGCCCCAGCATTTT
CDR3: CASRGTNQPQHF

J: TRBJ1-1
D: .
size: many
V: TRBV6-1
DNA: TGTGCCAGCAGTCCACAGGAACGCACTGAAGCTTTCTTT
CDR3: CASSPQERTEAFF

J: TRBJ1-2
D: TRBD1
size: many
V: TRBV6-2/TRBV6-3
DNA: TGTGCCAGCAGTTCCCGGACAGGGGTTGGCTACACCTTC
CDR3: CASSSRTGVGYTF

J: TRBJ1-6
D: .
size: few
V: TRBV29-1
DNA: TGCAGCACCCAGGAGAACTATAATTCACCCCTCCACTTT
CDR3: CSTQENYNSPLHF

J: TRBJ2-7
D: TRBD1
size: few
V: TRBV2
DNA: TGTGCCAGCAGTTGGACAGGGTCGTACGAGCAGTACTTC
CDR3: CASSWTGSYEQYF

J: TRBJ1-1
D: .
size: .
V: TRBV11-2
DNA: TGTGCCAGCAGCGCCGACCGGGACACTGAAGCTTTCTTT
CDR3: CASSADRDTEAFF

J: TRBJ1-5
D: .
size: many
V: TRBV12-3/TRBV12-4
DNA: TGTGCCAGCAGTCGAGGATCCTTAAATAGCAATCAGCCCCAGCATTTT
CDR3: CASSRGSLNSNQPQHF

J: TRBJ2-7
D: TRBD2
size: .
V: TRBV10-3
DNA: TGTGCCATCAGCCGAAGCGGGGGCCCGATCAATGAGCAGTACTTC
CDR3: CAISRSGGPINEQYF

J: TRBJ2-3
D: .
size: .
V: TRBV5-1
DNA: TGCGCCAGCAGCTTGGAGGGACCCCGGACCGCAGATACGCGGTATTTT
CDR3: CASSLEGPRTADTRYF

J: TRBJ2-1
D: TRBD2
size: .
V: TRBV4-2
DNA: TGTGCCAGCAGCCCCCTCATTGGGGGGGAGAGAAATGAGCAGTTCTTC
CDR3: CASSPLIGGERNEQFF

J: TRBJ2-3
D: TRBD2
size: .
V: TRBV19
DNA: TGTGCCAGTAGTCGTACCGGGACTAGTGCAGATACGCAGTATTTT
CDR3: CASSRTGTSADTQYF

J: TRBJ2-3
D: TRBD2
size: .
V: TRBV29-1
DNA: TGCAGCGTTGAAAAGGCTAGCGGGGTCACAGATACGCAGTATTTT
CDR3: CSVEKASGVTDTQYF

J: TRBJ1-6
D: .
size: many
V: TRBV7-2
DNA: TGTGCCAGCAGCTTAATGTATTCACCCCTCCACTTT
CDR3: CASSLMYSPLHF

J: TRBJ1-5
D: .
size: many
V: TRBV6-1
DNA: TGTGCCAGCAGTCCGACAGGTTCGCAGCCCCAGCATTTT
CDR3: CASSPTGSQPQHF

J: TRBJ1-3
D: .
size: many
V: TRBV20-1
DNA: TGCAGTGCTAGCCTCTCTGGAAACACCATATATTTT
CDR3: CSASLSGNTIYF

J: TRBJ1-1
D: .
size: many
V: TRBV7-2
DNA: TGTGCCAGCAGCTTAAGAAACATGAACACTGAAGCTTTCTTT
CDR3: CASSLRNMNTEAFF

J: TRBJ1-5
D: .
size: many
V: TRBV7-8
DNA: TGTGCCAGCAGCTTAAGGGGTATCAATCAGCCCCAGCATTTT
CDR3: CASSLRGINQPQHF

J: TRBJ2-7
D: .
size: many
V: TRBV29-1
DNA: TGCAGCGTTGAAGACGGGGCCGACGAGCAGTACTTC
CDR3: CSVEDGADEQYF

J: TRBJ2-7
D: .
size: many
V: TRBV19
DNA: TGTGCCAGTAGTACCCTCCTAGTATCATACGAGCAGTACTTC
CDR3: CASSTLLVSYEQYF

J: TRBJ1-2
D: .
size: few
V: TRBV7-3
DNA: TGTGCCAGCAGCCCCCTCGCGGGGGAACGAGGCTACACCTTC
CDR3: CASSPLAGERGYTF

J: TRBJ2-5
D: TRBD1
size: few
V: TRBV11-3
DNA: TGTGCCAGCAGCAACCCCTCCGGACAGGGGGGAGGGACCCAGTACTTC
CDR3: CASSNPSGQGGGTQYF

J: TRBJ2-3
D: TRBD2
size: .
V: TRBV20-1
DNA: TGCAGTGCTAGAGATCCTAGCGGGGGGCCCACATATACTCAGTATTTT
CDR3: CSARDPSGGPTYTQYF

J: TRBJ1-3
D: .
size: many
V: TRBV29-1
DNA: TGCAGCGCCTCCAGGGACTCTGGAAACACCATATATTTT
CDR3: CSASRDSGNTIYF

J: TRBJ1-5
D: .
size: many
V: TRBV29-1
DNA: TGCAGCGTTGGGAGCGGCTTCAATCAGCCCCAGCATTTT
CDR3: CSVGSGFNQPQHF

J: TRBJ2-5
D: TRBD2
size: many
V: TRBV19
DNA: TGTGCCAGTAGTATTAACGGGGGGGCCTCCAAAGAGACCCAGTACTTC
CDR3: CASSINGGASKETQYF

J: TRBJ1-5
D: TRBD1
size: once
V: TRBV5-5
DNA: TGTGCCAGCAGCTTTCAGGGGGGCAATCAGCCCCAGCATTTT
CDR3: CASSFQGGNQPQHF

J: TRBJ2-7
D: TRBD1
size: many
V: TRBV6-1
DNA: TGTGCCAGCACAGGGACAGGGCTTCACGAGCAGTACTTC
CDR3: CASTGTGLHEQYF

J: TRBJ1-1
D: .
size: .
V: TRBV5-5
DNA: TGTGCCAGCAGCTTGGCCAGGAACACTGAAGCTTTCTTT
CDR3: CASSLARNTEAFF

J: TRBJ2-1
D: TRBD2
size: many
V: TRBV27
DNA: TGTGCCAGCAGTCCCCGAGCGACTAGCGGAGTAGCCCGCTCCTACAATGAGCAGTTCTTC
CDR3: CASSPRATSGVARSYNEQFF

J: TRBJ2-5
D: TRBD1
size: many
V: TRBV29-1
DNA: TGCAGCGTTGTGGGGGACAGGGCAAAAGAGACCCAGTACTTC
CDR3: CSVVGDRAKETQYF